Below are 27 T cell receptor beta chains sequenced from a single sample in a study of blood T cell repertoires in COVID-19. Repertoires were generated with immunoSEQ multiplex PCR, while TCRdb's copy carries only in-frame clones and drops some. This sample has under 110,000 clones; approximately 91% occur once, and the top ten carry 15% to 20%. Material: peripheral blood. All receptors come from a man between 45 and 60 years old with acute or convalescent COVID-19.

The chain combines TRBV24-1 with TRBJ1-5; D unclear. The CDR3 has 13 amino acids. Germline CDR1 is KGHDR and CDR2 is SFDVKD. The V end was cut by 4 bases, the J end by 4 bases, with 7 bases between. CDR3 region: CATSEPTNQPQHF. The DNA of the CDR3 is TGTGCCACCAGTGAACCAACTAATCAGCCCCAGCATTTT.

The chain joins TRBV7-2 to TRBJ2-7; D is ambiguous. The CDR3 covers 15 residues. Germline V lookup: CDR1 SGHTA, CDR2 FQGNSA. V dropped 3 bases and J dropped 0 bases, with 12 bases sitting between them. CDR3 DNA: TGTGCCAGCAGCTTCGTACCCCTACCCTCCTACGAGCAGTACTTC. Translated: CASSFVPLPSYEQYF. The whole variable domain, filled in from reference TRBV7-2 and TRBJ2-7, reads GAGVSQSPSNKVTEKGKDVELRCDPISGHTALYWYRQSLGQGLEFLIYFQGNSAPDKSGLPSDRFSAERTGGSVSTLTIQRTQQEDSAVYLCASSFVPLPSYEQYFGPGTRLTVT.

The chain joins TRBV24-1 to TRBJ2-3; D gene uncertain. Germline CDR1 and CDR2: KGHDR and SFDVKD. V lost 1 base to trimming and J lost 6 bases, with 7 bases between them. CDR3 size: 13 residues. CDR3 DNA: TGTGCCACCAGTGATTTCCACGGGGATACGCAGTATTTT. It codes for CATSDFHGDTQYF.

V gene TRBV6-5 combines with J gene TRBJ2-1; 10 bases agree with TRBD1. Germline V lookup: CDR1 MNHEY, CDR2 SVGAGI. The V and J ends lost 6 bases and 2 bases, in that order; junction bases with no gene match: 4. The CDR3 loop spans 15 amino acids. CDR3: CASSPTGGAYNEQFF. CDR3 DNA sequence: TGTGCCAGCAGCCCGACAGGGGGCGCCTACAATGAGCAGTTCTTC.

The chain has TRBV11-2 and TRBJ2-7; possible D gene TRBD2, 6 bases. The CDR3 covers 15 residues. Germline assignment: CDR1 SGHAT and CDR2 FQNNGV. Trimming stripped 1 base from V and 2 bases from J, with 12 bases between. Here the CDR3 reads CASSLGRGGPYEQYF. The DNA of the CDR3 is TGTGCCAGCAGCTTAGGGAGGGGAGGACCCTACGAGCAGTACTTC.

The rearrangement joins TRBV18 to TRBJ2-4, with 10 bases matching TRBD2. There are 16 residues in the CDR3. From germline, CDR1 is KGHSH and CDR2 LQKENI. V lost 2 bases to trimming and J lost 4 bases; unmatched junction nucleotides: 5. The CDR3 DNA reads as TGTGCCAGCTCACCAATGCTAGCGGGGGTGAAAAACATTCAGTACTTC. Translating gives CASSPMLAGVKNIQYF. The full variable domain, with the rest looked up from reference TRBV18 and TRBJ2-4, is NAGVMQNPRHLVRRRGQEARLRCSPMKGHSHVYWYRQLPEEGLKFMVYLQKENIIDESGMPKERFSAEFPKEGPSILRIQQVVRGDSAAYFCASSPMLAGVKNIQYFGAGTRLSVL.

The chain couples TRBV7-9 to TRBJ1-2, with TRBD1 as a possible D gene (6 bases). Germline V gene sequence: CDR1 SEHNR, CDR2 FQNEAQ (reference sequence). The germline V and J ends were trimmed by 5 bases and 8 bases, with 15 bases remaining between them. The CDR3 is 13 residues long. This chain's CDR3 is CASSPRTDSGYTF. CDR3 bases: TGTGCCAGCAGCCCTCGGACAGATTCGGGCTACACCTTC.

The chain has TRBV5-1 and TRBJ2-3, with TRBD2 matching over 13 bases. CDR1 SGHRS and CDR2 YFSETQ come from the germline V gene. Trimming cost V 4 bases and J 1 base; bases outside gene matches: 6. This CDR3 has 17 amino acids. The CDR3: CASSAPGTSGGTDTQYF. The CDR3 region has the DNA TGCGCCAGCAGCGCCCCCGGGACTAGCGGGGGCACAGATACGCAGTATTTT.

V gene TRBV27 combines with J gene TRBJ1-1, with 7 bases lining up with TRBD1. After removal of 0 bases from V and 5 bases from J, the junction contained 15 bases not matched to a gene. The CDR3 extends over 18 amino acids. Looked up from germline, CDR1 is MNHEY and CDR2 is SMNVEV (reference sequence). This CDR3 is CASSLSETRTGLRTEAFF. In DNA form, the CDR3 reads TGTGCCAGCAGTTTATCAGAGACCCGGACAGGTTTGAGAACTGAAGCTTTCTTT.

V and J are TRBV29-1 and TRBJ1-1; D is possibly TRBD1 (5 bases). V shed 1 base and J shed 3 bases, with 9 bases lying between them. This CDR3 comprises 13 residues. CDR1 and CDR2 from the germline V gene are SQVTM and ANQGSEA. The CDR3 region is CSVEGQGHTEAFF. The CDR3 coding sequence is TGCAGCGTTGAAGGGCAGGGTCACACTGAAGCTTTCTTT.

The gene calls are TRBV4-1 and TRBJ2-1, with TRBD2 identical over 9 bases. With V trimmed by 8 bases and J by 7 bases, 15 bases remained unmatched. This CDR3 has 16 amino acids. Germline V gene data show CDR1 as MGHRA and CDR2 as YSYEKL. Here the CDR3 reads CASAKEGGGVRNEQFF. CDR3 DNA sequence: TGCGCCAGCGCGAAGGAGGGCGGGGGGGTTAGGAATGAGCAGTTCTTC.

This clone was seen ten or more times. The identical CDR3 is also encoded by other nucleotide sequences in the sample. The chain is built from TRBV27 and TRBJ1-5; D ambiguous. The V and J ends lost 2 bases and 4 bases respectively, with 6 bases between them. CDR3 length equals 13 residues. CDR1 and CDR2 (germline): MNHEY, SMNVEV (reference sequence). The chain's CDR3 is CASSLRENQPQHF. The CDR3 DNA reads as TGTGCCAGCAGTTTAAGGGAGAATCAGCCCCAGCATTTT.

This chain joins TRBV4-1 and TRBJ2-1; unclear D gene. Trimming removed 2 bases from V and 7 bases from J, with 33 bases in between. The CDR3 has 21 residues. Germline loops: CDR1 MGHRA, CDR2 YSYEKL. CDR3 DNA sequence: TGCGCCAGCAGCCAATTTGGTTACCCCTTACAGTATCCCCTCCCCTTAAATGAGCAGTTCTTC. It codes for CASSQFGYPLQYPLPLNEQFF.

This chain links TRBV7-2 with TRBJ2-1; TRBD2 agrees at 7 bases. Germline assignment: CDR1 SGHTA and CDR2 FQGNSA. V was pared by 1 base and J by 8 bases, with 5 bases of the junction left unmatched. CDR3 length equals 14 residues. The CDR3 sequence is CASSLVGGRDEQFF. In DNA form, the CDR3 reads TGTGCCAGCAGCTTAGTTGGAGGGAGGGATGAGCAGTTCTTC.

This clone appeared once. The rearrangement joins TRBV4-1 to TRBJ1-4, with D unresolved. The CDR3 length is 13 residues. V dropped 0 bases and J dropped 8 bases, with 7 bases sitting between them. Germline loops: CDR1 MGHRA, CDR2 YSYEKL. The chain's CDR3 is CASSQDGEEKLFF. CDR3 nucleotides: TGCGCCAGCAGCCAAGACGGGGAGGAAAAACTGTTTTTT.

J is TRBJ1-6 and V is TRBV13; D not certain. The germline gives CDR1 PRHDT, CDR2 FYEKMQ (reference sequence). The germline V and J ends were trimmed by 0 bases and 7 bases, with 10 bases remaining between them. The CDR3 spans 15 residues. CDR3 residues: CASSLGRSGNSPLHF. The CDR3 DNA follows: TGTGCCAGCAGCTTAGGTCGGAGTGGGAATTCACCCCTCCACTTT.

CDR3 DNA: TGCAGTGCTAGTCCGGGAGTCTACAATGAGCAGTTCTTC. It translates to CSASPGVYNEQFF. The J gene is TRBJ2-1, the V gene TRBV20-1; D may be TRBD2 (6 bases). V was cut by 3 bases and J by 3 bases, with 9 bases left in between. The CDR3 totals 13 residues. The germline gives CDR1 DFQATT, CDR2 SNEGSKA (reference sequence).

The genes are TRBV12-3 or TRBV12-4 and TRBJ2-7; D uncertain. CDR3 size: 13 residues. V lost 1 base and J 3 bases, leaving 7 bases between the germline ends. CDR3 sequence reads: CASSLGDNYEQYF. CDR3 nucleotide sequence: TGTGCCAGCAGTTTAGGAGACAACTACGAGCAGTACTTC.

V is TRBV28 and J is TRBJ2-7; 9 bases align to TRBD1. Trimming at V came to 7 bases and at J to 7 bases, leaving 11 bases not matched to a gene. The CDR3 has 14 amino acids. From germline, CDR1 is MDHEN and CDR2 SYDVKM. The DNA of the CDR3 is TGTGCCAGCACCCCTTCCGGGACAGGGCGGGAGCAGTACTTC. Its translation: CASTPSGTGREQYF.

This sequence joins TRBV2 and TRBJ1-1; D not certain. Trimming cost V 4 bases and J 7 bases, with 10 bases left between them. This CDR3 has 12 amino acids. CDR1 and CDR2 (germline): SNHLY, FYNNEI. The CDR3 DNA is TGTGCCAGCAGTGGGGGAGCAGATGAAGCTTTCTTT. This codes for CASSGGADEAFF.

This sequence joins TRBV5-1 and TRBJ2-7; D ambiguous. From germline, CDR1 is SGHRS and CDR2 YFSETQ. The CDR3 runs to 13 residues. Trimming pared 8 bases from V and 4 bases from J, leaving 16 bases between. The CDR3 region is CASALGSLYEQYF. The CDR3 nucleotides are TGCGCCAGTGCGCTCGGGTCCCTATACGAGCAGTACTTC.

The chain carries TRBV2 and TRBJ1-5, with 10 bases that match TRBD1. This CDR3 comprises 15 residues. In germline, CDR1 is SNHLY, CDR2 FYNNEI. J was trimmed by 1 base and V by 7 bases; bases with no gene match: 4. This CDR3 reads CASNPDRGSNQPQHF. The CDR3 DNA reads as TGTGCCAGCAATCCGGACAGGGGGAGCAATCAGCCCCAGCATTTT.

Here the CDR3 DNA reads TGTGCCAGCAGCTCCCGACTAGCGAACACCGGGGAGCTGTTTTTT. Its protein product is CASSSRLANTGELFF. This chain uses TRBV7-8 with TRBJ2-2, with D maybe TRBD2 (6 bases). The V end was cut by 4 bases, the J end by 0 bases, with 9 bases between. The CDR3 is 15 amino acids. Germline CDR1 SGHVS, CDR2 FQNEAQ.

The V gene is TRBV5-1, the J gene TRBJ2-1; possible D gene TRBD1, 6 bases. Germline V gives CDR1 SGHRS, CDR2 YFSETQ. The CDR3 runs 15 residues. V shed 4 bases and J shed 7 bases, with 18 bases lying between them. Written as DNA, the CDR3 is TGCGCCAGCAGCCTCGACAGGTCTTGGGGGAATGAGCAGTTCTTC. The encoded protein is CASSLDRSWGNEQFF. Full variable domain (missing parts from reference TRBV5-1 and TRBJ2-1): KAGVTQTPRYLIKTRGQQVTLSCSPISGHRSVSWYQQTPGQGLQFLFEYFSETQRNKGNFPGRFSGRQFSNSRSEMNVSTLELGDSALYLCASSLDRSWGNEQFFGPGTRLTVL.

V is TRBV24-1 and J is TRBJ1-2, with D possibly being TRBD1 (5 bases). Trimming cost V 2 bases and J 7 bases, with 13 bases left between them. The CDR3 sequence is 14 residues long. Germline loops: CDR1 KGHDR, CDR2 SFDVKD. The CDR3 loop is CATSDSGNYGGYTF. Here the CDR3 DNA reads TGTGCCACCAGTGATTCAGGGAATTATGGTGGCTACACCTTC.

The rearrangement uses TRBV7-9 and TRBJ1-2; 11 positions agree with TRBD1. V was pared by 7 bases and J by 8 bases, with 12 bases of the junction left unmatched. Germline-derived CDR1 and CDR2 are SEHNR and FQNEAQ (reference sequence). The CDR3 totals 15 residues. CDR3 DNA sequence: TGTGCCAGCACCCTCGGACAGGGGGCGAGTCTGGGCTACACCTTC. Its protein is CASTLGQGASLGYTF.

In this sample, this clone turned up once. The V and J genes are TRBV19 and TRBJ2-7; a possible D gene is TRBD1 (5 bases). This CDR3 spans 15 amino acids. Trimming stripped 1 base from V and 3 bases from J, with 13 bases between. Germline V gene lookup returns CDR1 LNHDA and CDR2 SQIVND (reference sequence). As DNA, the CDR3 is TGTGCCAGTAGTATAGGGGTAGGGGTCGGCTACGAGCAGTACTTC. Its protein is CASSIGVGVGYEQYF.